Listed here is a single TCR beta chain. This same CDR3 is encoded by further DNA sequences in the sample. These data are taken from a study of cytomegalovirus exposure and HLA in healthy donors. 60 Vbeta and 13 Jbeta primers were used in PCR. Produced via immunoSEQ multiplex PCR; TCRdb's table is partial and in-frame only. The table shows about 150,000 clones, with nearly 80% occurring only once. This CDR3 contains 15 residues. V lost 1 base, J lost 5 bases, and 2 bases stayed unmatched. CDR1 and CDR2 (germline): SEHNR, FQNEAQ (reference sequence). The clonotype was recovered from a male donor in good health and CMV-seronegative. This chain connects TRBV7-9 to TRBJ1-5; 10 nucleotides match TRBD1. Specimen: PBMCs. This CDR3 reads CASSLGTGGDQPQHF. Here the CDR3 DNA reads TGTGCCAGCAGCTTAGGGACAGGGGGAGATCAGCCCCAGCATTTT.